These T cell receptor beta chains were read from a single sample in a study of blood T cell repertoires in COVID-19. TCRdb's table, derived via immunoSEQ multiplex PCR, lists solely in-frame clones and lacks some. The sample consists of 56,000 or so clones, roughly 85% of them appearing once. Sequencing input: peripheral blood. The receptor set was obtained from a human donor in a cohort sampled during active COVID-19. The CDR3 runs from the conserved cysteine through the conserved F or W. Fields, in order: clone size, D gene, J gene, V gene, CDR3 DNA, CDR3 protein. D genes are given only for firm matches. Clone size, where shown, is once, few, many, or a class for clones that have expanded.

abundance: -; d_gene: TRBD2; j_gene: TRBJ2-7; v_gene: TRBV4-2; CDR3nt: TGTGCCAGCAGCCAAGGAGGGGACTACTCCTACGAGCAGTACTTC; CDR3aa: CASSQGGDYSYEQYF
abundance: -; d_gene: TRBD2; j_gene: TRBJ2-3; v_gene: TRBV7-9; CDR3nt: TGTGCCAGCAGCTACCCAAGAGCCCTAGCGGGAGGTCTAGATACGCAGTATTTT; CDR3aa: CASSYPRALAGGLDTQYF
abundance: -; d_gene: -; j_gene: TRBJ2-7; v_gene: TRBV5-1; CDR3nt: TGCGCCAGCAGCTTGGCGGCTAGCCCCTACGAGCAGTACTTC; CDR3aa: CASSLAASPYEQYF
abundance: -; d_gene: TRBD1; j_gene: TRBJ1-2; v_gene: TRBV28; CDR3nt: TGTGCCAGCAGTTTTGCGGGGACAGGGGCTAACTATGGCTACACCTTC; CDR3aa: CASSFAGTGANYGYTF
abundance: -; d_gene: -; j_gene: TRBJ1-2; v_gene: TRBV6-5; CDR3nt: TGTGCCAGCAATCAGGGGCTCCTTAACTATGGCTACACCTTC; CDR3aa: CASNQGLLNYGYTF
abundance: once; d_gene: -; j_gene: TRBJ1-2; v_gene: TRBV4-2; CDR3nt: TGTGCCAGCAGCCAAGAATCGGGTTCTGGCTACACCTTC; CDR3aa: CASSQESGSGYTF
abundance: -; d_gene: TRBD2; j_gene: TRBJ2-1; v_gene: TRBV25-1; CDR3nt: TGTGCCACCTCGGGACTAGCTTCCTACAATGAGCAGTTCTTC; CDR3aa: CATSGLASYNEQFF
abundance: -; d_gene: TRBD2; j_gene: TRBJ2-1; v_gene: TRBV11-3; CDR3nt: TGTGCCAGCAGGGAGGGACTAGGAAGATACAATGAGCAGTTCTTC; CDR3aa: CASREGLGRYNEQFF
abundance: -; d_gene: -; j_gene: TRBJ1-1; v_gene: TRBV5-1; CDR3nt: TGCGCCAGCAGCAGAGGTCAGGGTGAAGGCGCTTTCTTT; CDR3aa: CASSRGQGEGAFF
abundance: -; d_gene: -; j_gene: TRBJ2-2; v_gene: TRBV5-1; CDR3nt: TGCGCCAGCAGCTTTGATGGCTTTCCGAACACCGGGGAGCTGTTTTTT; CDR3aa: CASSFDGFPNTGELFF
abundance: -; d_gene: -; j_gene: TRBJ1-2; v_gene: TRBV6-1; CDR3nt: TGTGCCAGCAGTGAAGGGACAGCTATCTATGGCTACACCTTC; CDR3aa: CASSEGTAIYGYTF
abundance: -; d_gene: -; j_gene: TRBJ1-4; v_gene: TRBV9; CDR3nt: TGTGCCAGCAGCGTCGGACATCGAGATGAAAAACTGTTTTTT; CDR3aa: CASSVGHRDEKLFF
abundance: medium-sized; d_gene: TRBD1; j_gene: TRBJ1-2; v_gene: TRBV9; CDR3nt: TGTGCCAGCAGCGCAGGGGGACAGTACCTTTATGGCTACACCTTC; CDR3aa: CASSAGGQYLYGYTF
abundance: -; d_gene: TRBD1; j_gene: TRBJ1-1; v_gene: TRBV10-1; CDR3nt: TGCGCCAGCAGTGCCGGGACAGCGAACACTGAAGCTTTCTTT; CDR3aa: CASSAGTANTEAFF
abundance: few; d_gene: TRBD2; j_gene: TRBJ2-1; v_gene: TRBV27; CDR3nt: TGTGCCAGCAGTTTATCGGCGGGAGGGAAGTTCTTC; CDR3aa: CASSLSAGGKFF
abundance: -; d_gene: TRBD1; j_gene: TRBJ1-1; v_gene: TRBV3-1/TRBV3-2; CDR3nt: TGTGCCAGCAGCCAAGGAGGGGGCAGCACTGAAGCTTTCTTT; CDR3aa: CASSQGGGSTEAFF
abundance: -; d_gene: TRBD2; j_gene: TRBJ2-7; v_gene: TRBV12-3/TRBV12-4; CDR3nt: TGTGCCAGCAGTCGGACTAGTTGGGGCGAGCAGTACTTC; CDR3aa: CASSRTSWGEQYF